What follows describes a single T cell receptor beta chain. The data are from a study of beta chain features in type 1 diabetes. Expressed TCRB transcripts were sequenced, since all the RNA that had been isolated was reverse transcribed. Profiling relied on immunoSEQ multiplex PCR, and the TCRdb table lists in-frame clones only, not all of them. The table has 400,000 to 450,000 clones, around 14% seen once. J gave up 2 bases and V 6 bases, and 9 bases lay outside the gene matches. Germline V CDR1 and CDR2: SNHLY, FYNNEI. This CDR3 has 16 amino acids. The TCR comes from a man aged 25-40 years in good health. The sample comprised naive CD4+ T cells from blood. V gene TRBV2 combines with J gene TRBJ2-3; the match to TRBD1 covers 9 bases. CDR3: CASRDRTGASTDTQYF. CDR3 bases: TGTGCCAGCAGAGACAGGACAGGGGCGTCCACAGATACGCAGTATTTT. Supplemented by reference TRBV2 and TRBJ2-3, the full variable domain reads EPEVTQTPSHQVTQMGQEVILRCVPISNHLYFYWYRQILGQKVEFLVSFYNNEISEKSEIFDDQFSVERPDGSNFTLKIRSTKLEDSAMYFCASRDRTGASTDTQYFGPGTRLTVL.